The next 26 T cell receptor beta chains were all read from a single sample in a study of T-cell memory formation after mild COVID-19. TCRdb re-called the 5' RACE reads through MiXCR, storing one row per CDR3 protein. The sample yields 45,000 to 65,000 distinct CDR3 sequences, around 9.5% seen once. Sequences were obtained from PBMCs or a T cell subset sorted from them (not recorded which). The receptor set was obtained from a man younger than 30 who had mild COVID-19 (a few samples of this study predate the infection). Cell type and time point are not known.

The chain uses TRBV3-1 and TRBJ1-6; 7 positions match TRBD1. With 4 bases clipped from V and 6 bases from J, the junction kept 3 bases outside the gene matches. Germline CDR1 is LGHDT and CDR2 is YNNKEL (reference sequence). There are 14 residues in the CDR3. The CDR3 sequence: CASSLRDSNSPLHF. The CDR3 DNA sequence: TGTGCCAGCAGCCTGAGGGACAGTAATTCACCCCTCCACTTT.

The rearrangement links TRBV7-3 to TRBJ2-2; TRBD2 might be the D (5 bases). Trimming took off 2 bases at V and 3 bases at J, with 13 bases between the two ends. The CDR3 consists of 16 residues. In germline, CDR1 is SGHTA, CDR2 FQGTGA. CDR3 nucleotide sequence: TGTGCCAGCAGCTTATCATTAGCGAGCGACACCGGGGAGCTGTTTTTT. Its protein is CASSLSLASDTGELFF. The whole variable domain, filled in from reference TRBV7-3 and TRBJ2-2, reads GAGVSQTPSNKVTEKGKYVELRCDPISGHTALYWYRQSLGQGPEFLIYFQGTGAADDSGLPNDRFFAVRPEGSVSTLKIQRTERGDSAVYLCASSLSLASDTGELFFGEGSRLTVL.

The V and J genes are TRBV6-5 and TRBJ1-5; 10 positions agree with TRBD1. Per the germline V gene, CDR1 is MNHEY and CDR2 is SVGAGI. V lost 2 bases to trimming and J lost 5 bases; unmatched junction nucleotides: 6. The CDR3 has 16 residues. The CDR3 nucleotides are TGTGCCAGCAGTTACCTCTCCGGGACAGGGGATCAGCCCCAGCATTTT. Its protein is CASSYLSGTGDQPQHF.

The gene calls are TRBV3-1 and TRBJ2-5; D is ambiguous. V was trimmed by 1 base and J by 2 bases, leaving 8 bases between them. CDR3 length: 14 residues. The germline V gene encodes CDR1 LGHDT and CDR2 YNNKEL (reference sequence). CDR3 amino acids: CASSQASPQETQYF. The DNA for the CDR3 is TGTGCCAGCAGCCAAGCCAGCCCACAAGAGACCCAGTACTTC.

This clonotype was seen a handful of times. The chain carries TRBV4-3 and TRBJ2-2; TRBD2 matches 10 bases. Germline CDR1 LGHNA, CDR2 YSLEER. The CDR3 extends over 22 amino acids. Trimming cost V 1 base and J 4 bases; bases outside gene matches: 21. The CDR3 region is CASSQATLSLSGGALGTGELFF. The CDR3 nucleotides are TGCGCCAGCAGCCAAGCAACCCTCAGCCTAAGCGGGGGGGCGTTGGGCACCGGGGAGCTGTTTTTT.

This clonotype has ten or more counts. V is TRBV20-1 and J is TRBJ2-5, with D perhaps given as TRBD1 or TRBD2 (6 bases each). The CDR3 extends over 14 amino acids. Germline CDR1 and CDR2: DFQATT and SNEGSKA (reference sequence). V lost 6 bases and J lost 2, with 16 bases in between. This CDR3 reads CSARWGASQETQYF. In nucleotides, the CDR3 is TGCAGTGCCCGTTGGGGGGCCTCTCAAGAGACCCAGTACTTC.

This clonotype has ten or more counts. CDR3 protein: CASSRDRNTGELFF. Here the CDR3 DNA reads TGTGCCAGCAGCCGCGACAGGAACACCGGGGAGCTGTTTTTT. This chain joins TRBV7-3 and TRBJ2-2, with D perhaps matching TRBD1 (5 bases). V gave up 5 bases and J gave up 1 base, with 8 bases separating them. The CDR3 is 14 residues long. Germline assignment: CDR1 SGHTA and CDR2 FQGTGA.

Only a few counts were recorded for this clonotype. The chain carries TRBV5-1 and TRBJ2-2; no clear D. Germline values: CDR1 SGHRS, CDR2 YFSETQ. The CDR3 length is 12 residues. V was pared by 0 bases and J by 11 bases, with 8 bases between. In nucleotides, the CDR3 is TGCGCCAGCAGCTTGGGGGCCCGAGAGCTGTTTTTT. Translated, it gives CASSLGARELFF.

The V and J genes are TRBV19 and TRBJ1-1; D possibly corresponds to TRBD1 (6 bases). V lost 5 bases and J 0 bases, leaving 13 bases between the germline ends. The CDR3 spans 15 residues. Germline V gene lookup returns CDR1 LNHDA and CDR2 SQIVND (reference sequence). In nucleotides, the CDR3 is TGTGCCAGTAGTTCCACCGGGACATTGAACACTGAAGCTTTCTTT. This gives the protein CASSSTGTLNTEAFF.

This clonotype has a handful of counts. The V call is TRBV4-2, the J call TRBJ2-5; D may be TRBD2 (6 bases). Germline assignment: CDR1 LGHNA and CDR2 YNFKEQ. V was clipped by 5 bases and J by 2 bases, with 12 bases between them. The CDR3 extends over 14 amino acids. The CDR3 is CASSSRRGQETQYF. The CDR3 coding sequence is TGTGCCAGCAGCTCGCGACGGGGGCAAGAGACCCAGTACTTC.

This clonotype is categorized as medium-sized. The genes are TRBV5-1 and TRBJ2-5; D is tentatively TRBD1 or TRBD2 (5 bases each). Trimming removed 4 bases at V and 7 bases at J, with 14 bases between. This CDR3 is 13 amino acids long. Germline CDR1 and CDR2: SGHRS and YFSETQ. The CDR3 protein is CASSTGRQGTQYF. The CDR3 DNA reads TGCGCCAGCAGCACGGGACGTCAGGGGACCCAGTACTTC.

This clonotype was seen a few times. CDR3 in DNA: TGCGCCAGCAGCTTATACGTGTCGGCAGATACGCAGTATTTT. It yields the protein CASSLYVSADTQYF. The chain joins TRBV5-1 to TRBJ2-3; D not certain. Germline CDR1 SGHRS, CDR2 YFSETQ. This CDR3 region has 14 residues. Trimming cost V 2 bases and J 4 bases, with 11 bases left between them.

V is TRBV4-3 and J is TRBJ2-7; D is unclear. Germline-derived CDR1 and CDR2 are LGHNA and YSLEER. V dropped 3 bases and J dropped 3 bases, with 9 bases sitting between them. The CDR3 length is 13 residues. The CDR3 here is CASSHGPLYEQYF. CDR3 DNA: TGCGCCAGCAGCCACGGTCCTCTCTACGAGCAGTACTTC.

This clonotype is medium-sized. V gene TRBV5-6 combines with J gene TRBJ2-3; a possible D gene is TRBD2 (5 bases). Germline CDR1 and CDR2: SGHDT and YYEEEE. This CDR3 spans 16 amino acids. The V end lost 1 base, the J end lost 5 bases, and 17 bases lay between the germline ends. CDR3 sequence (DNA): TGTGCCAGCAGCTTGACGGACGGGAACCGAGTAGATACGCAGTATTTT. Translation: CASSLTDGNRVDTQYF.

A few counts support this clonotype. The V call is TRBV12-5, the J call TRBJ1-1; TRBD1 agrees at 7 bases. J lost 5 bases, V lost 3 bases, and 3 bases had no gene match. Germline V gene data show CDR1 as LGHNT and CDR2 as FRNRAP. The CDR3 extends over 13 amino acids. Written as DNA, the CDR3 is TGTGCTAGTGGTTTAGGGGGCCGAACTGAAGCTTTCTTT. Translated, it gives CASGLGGRTEAFF.

The table lists this clonotype with a few counts. At one boundary the junction diverges from the germline segment, which might be a read error. As DNA, the CDR3 is TGTGCCTGCAGGAACCCGGACAGCACAGATACGCAGTATTTT. Encoded protein: CACRNPDSTDTQYF. The rearrangement links TRBV6-1 to TRBJ2-3; unclear D gene. Per germline, CDR1 MNHNS and CDR2 SASEGT. CDR3 length: 14 residues.

This clonotype came up a few times. The genes are TRBV14 and TRBJ2-7, with D maybe TRBD2 (5 bases). This CDR3 is built from 13 residues. Germline V gene lookup returns CDR1 SGHDN and CDR2 FVKESK. Trimming shortened V by 4 bases and J by 3 bases, and 10 bases separated the two germline ends. CDR3 nucleotides: TGTGCCAGCAGCCCCAGTGGAGGCTACGAGCAGTACTTC. Its protein product is CASSPSGGYEQYF.

The chain combines TRBV10-3 with TRBJ1-2; 7 bases match TRBD1. V gave up 0 bases and J gave up 7 bases; unmatched junction bases: 2. CDR3 size: 13 residues. In germline, CDR1 is ENHRY, CDR2 SYGVKD. CDR3 residues: CAISESTGVGYTF. The CDR3 coding sequence is TGTGCCATCAGTGAGTCAACAGGGGTTGGCTACACCTTC.

The chain combines TRBV24-1 with TRBJ1-1, with D possibly TRBD1 on 6 matching bases. Trimming cost V 9 bases and J 5 bases, with 15 bases left between them. Germline V gene sequence: CDR1 KGHDR, CDR2 SFDVKD. CDR3 length: 13 residues. The CDR3 DNA is TGTGCCACCGGAGACAGGTGGGGGACTGAAGCTTTCTTT. Residues: CATGDRWGTEAFF.

V usage is TRBV12-3 or TRBV12-4 and J usage is TRBJ2-3; D is unclear. The CDR3 totals 14 residues. V lost 3 bases and J lost 2, with 9 bases in between. In DNA form, the CDR3 reads TGTGCCAGCAGTTTCGAAATCGCCACAGATACGCAGTATTTT. It is translated as CASSFEIATDTQYF.

This clonotype was recorded at least ten times. The chain uses TRBV7-9 and TRBJ2-1, with 14 bases matching TRBD2. The CDR3 is made up of 15 amino acids. Germline V lookup: CDR1 SEHNR, CDR2 FQNEAQ (reference sequence). The ends lost 4 bases at V and 8 bases at J; junction bases unmatched: 4. For the CDR3, the DNA is TGTGCCAGCAGCTACCGACTAGCGGGGGGGGATGAGCAGTTCTTC. Translated, it gives CASSYRLAGGDEQFF.

The chain employs TRBV5-1 and TRBJ2-1, with TRBD2 identical over 10 bases. The CDR3 totals 15 residues. Trimming took 6 bases from V and 4 from J; bases not matched to a gene: 7. Germline V CDR1 and CDR2: SGHRS, YFSETQ. Here the CDR3 reads CASISGRAGYNEQFF. In DNA, the CDR3 is TGCGCCAGCATCAGCGGGAGGGCAGGGTACAATGAGCAGTTCTTC.

The chain combines TRBV6-1 with TRBJ1-1, with no clear D. Germline CDR1 and CDR2: MNHNS and SASEGT. Trimming shortened V by 7 bases and J by 4 bases, and 19 bases separated the two germline ends. There are 15 residues in the CDR3. The CDR3: CASTSMGTAFTEAFF. The CDR3 DNA sequence: TGTGCCAGCACTTCGATGGGTACGGCTTTCACTGAAGCTTTCTTT.

The chain employs TRBV6-2 or TRBV6-3 and TRBJ2-6; perhaps TRBD1 as D (5 bases). The CDR3 loop spans 16 amino acids. Germline-derived CDR1 and CDR2 are MNHEY and SVGEGT. V was cut by 2 bases and J by 1 base, with 9 bases left in between. CDR3 protein: CASSYGRGSGANVLTF. The CDR3 bases are TGTGCCAGCAGTTACGGAAGGGGTTCTGGGGCCAACGTCCTGACTTTC.

The chain carries TRBV4-3 and TRBJ1-2; no clear D. CDR1 and CDR2 from the germline V gene are LGHNA and YSLEER. V lost 0 bases and J 2 bases, leaving 7 bases between the germline ends. The CDR3 sequence is 14 residues long. The CDR3 region has the DNA TGCGCCAGCAGCCAAGATCGACGGAACTATGGCTACACCTTC. As protein: CASSQDRRNYGYTF.

This clonotype has only a few counts. The chain employs TRBV20-1 and TRBJ2-7, with 10 bases matching TRBD1. The CDR3 contains 15 residues. CDR1 is DFQATT and CDR2 is SNEGSKA in the germline V gene (reference sequence). V shed 8 bases, J shed 3 bases, and the junction held 13 bases outside the gene matches. The CDR3 coding sequence is TGCAGTACAATACCGGGACAGGGGATACACTACGAGCAGTACTTC. Its protein is CSTIPGQGIHYEQYF.